The present T cell receptor (beta chain) was sequenced within a study of blood T cell repertoires in COVID-19. The germline gives CDR1 MDHEN, CDR2 SYDVKM. Trimming removed 2 bases from V and 4 bases from J, with 11 bases in between. This CDR3 contains 14 residues. Repertoires were generated with immunoSEQ multiplex PCR, while TCRdb's copy carries only in-frame clones and drops some. The sample consists of about 180,000 clones, around 87% of them appearing once. The sequence was obtained from a man in his forties with active or convalescent COVID-19. Sequences were obtained from peripheral blood. V is TRBV28 and J is TRBJ1-1; possible D gene TRBD1, 5 bases. CDR3 in DNA: TGTGCCAGCAGTTTAATGGGGCAGGGCACTGAAGCTTTCTTT. As protein: CASSLMGQGTEAFF. Complete variable domain (other parts from reference TRBV28 and TRBJ1-1): DVKVTQSSRYLVKRTGEKVFLECVQDMDHENMFWYRQDPGLGLRLIYFSYDVKMKEKGDIPEGYSVSREKKERFSLILESASTNQTSMYLCASSLMGQGTEAFFGQGTRLTVV.